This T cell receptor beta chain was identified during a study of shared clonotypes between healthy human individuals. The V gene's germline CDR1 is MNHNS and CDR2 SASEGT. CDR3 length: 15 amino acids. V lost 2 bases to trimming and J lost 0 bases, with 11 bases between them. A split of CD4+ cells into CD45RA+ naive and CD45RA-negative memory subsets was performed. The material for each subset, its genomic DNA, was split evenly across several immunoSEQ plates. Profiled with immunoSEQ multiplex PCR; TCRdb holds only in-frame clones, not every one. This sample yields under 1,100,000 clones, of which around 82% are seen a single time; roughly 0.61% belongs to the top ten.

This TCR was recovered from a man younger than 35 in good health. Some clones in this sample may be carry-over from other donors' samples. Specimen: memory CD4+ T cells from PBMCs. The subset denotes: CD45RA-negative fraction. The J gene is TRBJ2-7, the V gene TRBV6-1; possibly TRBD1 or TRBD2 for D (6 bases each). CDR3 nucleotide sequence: TGTGCCAGCAGTGAATCGGGGGCCTACTCCTACGAGCAGTACTTC. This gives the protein CASSESGAYSYEQYF.